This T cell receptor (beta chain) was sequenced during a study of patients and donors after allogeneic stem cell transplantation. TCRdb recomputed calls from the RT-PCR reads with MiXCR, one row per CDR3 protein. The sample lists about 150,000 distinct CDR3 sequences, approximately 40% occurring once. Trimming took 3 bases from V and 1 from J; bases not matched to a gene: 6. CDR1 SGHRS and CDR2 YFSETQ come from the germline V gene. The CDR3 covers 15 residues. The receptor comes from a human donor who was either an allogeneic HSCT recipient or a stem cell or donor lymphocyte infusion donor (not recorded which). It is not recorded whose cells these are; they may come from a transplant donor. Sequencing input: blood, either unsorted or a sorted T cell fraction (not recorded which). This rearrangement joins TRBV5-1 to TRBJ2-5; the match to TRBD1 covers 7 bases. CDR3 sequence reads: CASSSLRDSQETQYF. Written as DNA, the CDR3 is TGCGCCAGCAGCTCTCTCCGGGACAGCCAAGAGACCCAGTACTTC. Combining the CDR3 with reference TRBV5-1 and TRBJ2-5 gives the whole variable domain KAGVTQTPRYLIKTRGQQVTLSCSPISGHRSVSWYQQTPGQGLQFLFEYFSETQRNKGNFPGRFSGRQFSNSRSEMNVSTLELGDSALYLCASSSLRDSQETQYFGPGTRLLVL.